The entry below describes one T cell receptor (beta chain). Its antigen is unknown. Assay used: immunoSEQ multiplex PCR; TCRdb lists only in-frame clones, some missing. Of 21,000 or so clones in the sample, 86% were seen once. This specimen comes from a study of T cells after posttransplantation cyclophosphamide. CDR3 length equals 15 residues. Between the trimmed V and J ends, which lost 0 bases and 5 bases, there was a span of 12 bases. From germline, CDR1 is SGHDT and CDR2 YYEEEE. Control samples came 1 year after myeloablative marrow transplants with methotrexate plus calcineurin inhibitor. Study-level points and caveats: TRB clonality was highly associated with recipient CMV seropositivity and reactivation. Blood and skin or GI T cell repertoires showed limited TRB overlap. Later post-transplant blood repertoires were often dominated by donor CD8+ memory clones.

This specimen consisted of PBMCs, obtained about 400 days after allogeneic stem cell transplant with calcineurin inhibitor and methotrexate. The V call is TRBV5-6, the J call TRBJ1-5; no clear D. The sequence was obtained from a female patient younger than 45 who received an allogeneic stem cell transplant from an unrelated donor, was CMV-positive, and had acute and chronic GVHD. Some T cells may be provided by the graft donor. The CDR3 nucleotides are TGTGCCAGCAGCTTGGCCATGTGGGGAGATCAGCCCCAGCATTTT. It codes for CASSLAMWGDQPQHF. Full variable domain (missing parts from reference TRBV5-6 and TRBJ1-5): DAGVTQSPTHLIKTRGQQVTLRCSPKSGHDTVSWYQQALGQGPQFIFQYYEEEERQRGNFPDRFSGHQFPNYSSELNVNALLLGDSALYLCASSLAMWGDQPQHFGDGTRLSIL.